These 18 T cell receptor beta chains came from one sample sequenced in a study of blood T cell repertoires in COVID-19 (dated by TCRdb to 2020 to 2021). Libraries came from the immunoSEQ multiplex PCR assay. In its TCRdb copy, this immuneACCESS table keeps in-frame sequences only and misses some clones. Where compared with another copy, unresolved V genes explain less than half of these, and the others have no known cause. In all, the sample holds some 220,000 clones, and roughly 80% of those were seen once. The leading ten clones occupy roughly 2.3% of the sample. Source material: peripheral blood. All receptors come from a woman in her sixties with acute or convalescent COVID-19.

The rearrangement joins TRBV7-2 to TRBJ2-1; TRBD1 matches at 10 bases. The V gene's germline CDR1 is SGHTA and CDR2 FQGNSA. The J segment lost 8 bases and the V segment lost 3 bases, leaving 7 bases of the junction unmatched. The CDR3 is 15 amino acids. Here the CDR3 reads CASSLTGQGLDEQFF. DNA of the CDR3: TGTGCCAGCAGCTTGACGGGACAGGGGCTTGATGAGCAGTTCTTC.

In regard to this clone: The same CDR3 also results from other DNA sequences found in this sample. The chain is built from TRBV19 and TRBJ2-5; 12 positions agree with TRBD2. Per germline, CDR1 LNHDA and CDR2 SQIVND (reference sequence). CDR3 size: 14 residues. Trimming removed 4 bases from V and 5 bases from J; junction bases left unmatched: 2. CDR3 protein: CASSTTSGGETQYF. The CDR3 DNA sequence: TGTGCCAGTAGTACTACTAGCGGGGGGGAGACCCAGTACTTC.

V is TRBV27 and J is TRBJ1-2; maybe TRBD1 (5 bases). Germline V gives CDR1 MNHEY, CDR2 SMNVEV (reference sequence). With 3 bases removed from V and 1 base from J, the gap between germline ends came to 15 bases. The CDR3 loop spans 16 amino acids. CDR3 amino acids: CASSFLPLTDNYGYTF. The DNA of the CDR3 is TGTGCCAGCAGTTTCCTACCCCTGACAGATAACTATGGCTACACCTTC.

This chain joins TRBV27 and TRBJ2-7; TRBD1 agrees at 7 bases. After removal of 5 bases from V and 3 bases from J, the junction contained 7 bases not matched to a gene. Germline CDR1 MNHEY, CDR2 SMNVEV (reference sequence). The CDR3 has 14 residues. As DNA, the CDR3 is TGTGCCAGCAGTGCCCGGGACAGAGACTACGAGCAGTACTTC. It translates to CASSARDRDYEQYF.

This sequence joins TRBV7-9 and TRBJ2-2, with a weak D call TRBD2 (5 bases). The CDR3 runs to 14 residues. Germline CDR1 reads SEHNR; CDR2 reads FQNEAQ (reference sequence). Between the trimmed V and J ends, which lost 3 bases and 4 bases, there was a span of 9 bases. DNA of the CDR3: TGTGCCAGCAGCTTGGCCGGGATCACCGGGGAGCTGTTTTTT. Amino acid sequence: CASSLAGITGELFF.

The chain joins TRBV5-1 to TRBJ1-4; D remains unclear. CDR1 is SGHRS, CDR2 YFSETQ, per germline. V lost 0 bases and J 0 bases, leaving 9 bases between the germline ends. The length of the CDR3 is 16 residues. The CDR3, as DNA: TGCGCCAGCAGCTTGGACAGATTTGCAACTAATGAAAAACTGTTTTTT. Its protein product is CASSLDRFATNEKLFF.

V is TRBV7-9 and J is TRBJ1-4; 9 nucleotides line up with TRBD1. J lost 4 bases, V lost 2 bases, and 2 bases had no gene match. Germline-derived CDR1 and CDR2 are SEHNR and FQNEAQ (reference sequence). The CDR3 length is 15 residues. CDR3 protein: CASSLPGQGNEKLFF. CDR3 DNA: TGTGCCAGCAGCTTACCGGGACAGGGTAATGAAAAACTGTTTTTT.

The chain is built from TRBV27 and TRBJ2-7, with D perhaps matching TRBD2 (6 bases). Trimming shortened V by 4 bases and J by 6 bases, and 16 bases separated the two germline ends. The CDR3 has 14 residues. The germline V gene has CDR1 MNHEY and CDR2 SMNVEV (reference sequence). DNA for the CDR3: TGTGCCAGCAGTTCCCTTCTGTCCGGGGGCGAGCAGTACTTC. Translated: CASSSLLSGGEQYF.

The chain is built from TRBV27 and TRBJ1-5, with unresolved D. The CDR3 is 15 residues long. V lost 2 bases to trimming and J lost 2 bases, with 10 bases between them. Germline V lookup: CDR1 MNHEY, CDR2 SMNVEV (reference sequence). CDR3: CASSLRGWGNQPQHF. CDR3 nucleotides: TGTGCCAGCAGTTTACGCGGGTGGGGCAATCAGCCCCAGCATTTT.

CDR3 sequence: CASSLTGGSTNEKLFF. The DNA for the CDR3 is TGCGCCAGCAGCCTGACAGGGGGATCAACTAATGAAAAACTGTTTTTT. The chain is built from TRBV5-1 and TRBJ1-4; 9 bases map to TRBD1. Per the germline V gene, CDR1 is SGHRS and CDR2 is YFSETQ. There are 16 residues in the CDR3. Unmatched junction bases numbered 4, after V lost 4 bases and J lost 0 bases.

The J gene is TRBJ1-2, the V gene TRBV7-2, with 8 nucleotides matching TRBD1. Germline V gives CDR1 SGHTA, CDR2 FQGNSA. V was pared by 5 bases and J by 4 bases, with 6 bases of the junction left unmatched. The CDR3 runs to 14 residues. The CDR3 DNA reads as TGTGCCAGCAGCCCCGACAGGGGTTCCTATGGCTACACCTTC. This codes for CASSPDRGSYGYTF.

The CDR3 sequence is CASSRQGKEETQYF. In nucleotides, the CDR3 is TGTGCCAGCAGCCGGCAGGGAAAAGAAGAGACCCAGTACTTC. V usage is TRBV5-6 and J usage is TRBJ2-5, with D possibly TRBD1 on 5 matching bases. Germline V gene lookup returns CDR1 SGHDT and CDR2 YYEEEE. Between the trimmed V and J ends, which lost 4 bases and 3 bases, there was a span of 13 bases. The CDR3 is 14 amino acids.

The genes are TRBV5-3 and TRBJ2-7; 8 bases line up with TRBD2. TRBV5-3 qualifies as an ORF whose function is uncertain. CDR3 length equals 20 residues. V lost 3 bases to trimming and J lost 0 bases; unmatched junction nucleotides: 20. DNA for the CDR3: TGTGCCAGAAGCTCGCCACTGGGGAGTAGCGGGGCGATATCCTCCTACGAGCAGTACTTC. Its protein product is CARSSPLGSSGAISSYEQYF.

This chain joins TRBV19 and TRBJ1-6, with D hard to call. Germline CDR1 LNHDA, CDR2 SQIVND (reference sequence). This CDR3 is built from 14 residues. The ends were cut back, 1 base at V and 8 bases at J, with 9 bases in the middle. The CDR3 protein is CASSIVYGDSPLHF. CDR3 DNA: TGTGCCAGTAGTATAGTATACGGGGATTCACCCCTCCACTTT.

Here the CDR3 reads CASSRTGGVSTEAFF. CDR3 DNA sequence: TGTGCCAGCAGCCGAACAGGGGGTGTTAGCACTGAAGCTTTCTTT. This sequence joins TRBV7-6 and TRBJ1-1, with 8 bases lining up with TRBD1. The CDR3 totals 15 residues. Trimming at V came to 5 bases and at J to 4 bases, leaving 9 bases not matched to a gene. Germline CDR1 is SGHVS and CDR2 is FNYEAQ.

This chain links TRBV6-5 with TRBJ1-2, with TRBD1 matching 8 bases. With 0 bases clipped from V and 4 bases from J, the junction kept 4 bases outside the gene matches. The CDR3 is 15 residues long. The germline V gene has CDR1 MNHEY and CDR2 SVGAGI. CDR3 loop: CASSYSAQGGYGYTF. The CDR3, as DNA: TGTGCCAGCAGTTACTCGGCACAGGGGGGCTATGGCTACACCTTC.

The V gene is TRBV25-1, the J gene TRBJ1-4; D possibly corresponds to TRBD1 (6 bases). This CDR3 contains 15 residues. The germline CDR1 and CDR2 sequences are MGHDK and SYGVNS. V lost 3 bases, J lost 3 bases, and 11 bases lay in between. The CDR3 here is CASSDTGWANEKLFF. The CDR3 DNA reads TGTGCCAGCAGTGATACAGGGTGGGCTAATGAAAAACTGTTTTTT.

The V gene is TRBV5-1, the J gene TRBJ1-6; maybe TRBD1 (5 bases). Trimming pared 5 bases from V and 7 bases from J, leaving 7 bases between. The CDR3 consists of 12 residues. Germline CDR1 is SGHRS and CDR2 is YFSETQ. The CDR3: CASRAGNSPLHF. The CDR3 DNA reads TGCGCCAGCAGAGCAGGGAATTCACCCCTCCACTTT.